The TCR beta chain described here comes from a study of early T cells in non-severe SARS-CoV-2 infection. This clonotype has ten or more counts. The germline V gene has CDR1 SGHTA and CDR2 FQGTGA. The length of the CDR3 is 16 residues. Trimming removed 5 bases from V and 5 bases from J; junction bases left unmatched: 7. MiXCR, run by TCRdb on the 5' RACE reads, gives a single entry per CDR3 protein. Of about 30,000 distinct CDR3 sequences in the sample, about 4.3% were seen once. The chain employs TRBV7-3 and TRBJ2-5, with 14 nucleotides matching TRBD2. This clonotype originated in an adult who was a healthcare worker with PCR-confirmed SARS-CoV-2 infection or an uninfected control (not recorded which). The sequencing used whole blood, collected at baseline. CDR3 loop: CASSPGLAGDMETQYF. CDR3 coding DNA: TGTGCCAGCAGCCCGGGACTAGCGGGAGATATGGAGACCCAGTACTTC. Using reference TRBV7-3 and TRBJ2-5 for the parts outside the CDR3, the full variable domain is GAGVSQTPSNKVTEKGKYVELRCDPISGHTALYWYRQSLGQGPEFLIYFQGTGAADDSGLPNDRFFAVRPEGSVSTLKIQRTERGDSAVYLCASSPGLAGDMETQYFGPGTRLLVL.